This TCR beta chain was profiled in a study of T cells in Graves' hyperthyroidism and ophthalmopathy. Those patients with uncontrolled infection, other autoimmune disease, pregnancy or lactation were excluded. Amplification of TCR beta CDR3 regions used RNA as the template. The TCR CDR3 first-round RT-PCR relied on the HTBI primer set. One entry per CDR3 protein results from TCRdb running MiXCR on the multiplex PCR reads. The sample holds fewer than 750,000 distinct CDR3 sequences, about 14% seen once. Germline values: CDR1 MDHEN, CDR2 SYDVKM. Trimming cost V 6 bases and J 2 bases, with 16 bases left between them. This CDR3 spans 15 amino acids.

The sequence was obtained from a woman in her thirties or forties with Graves' ophthalmopathy. The V gene is TRBV28, the J gene TRBJ1-1; a possible D gene is TRBD1 (5 bases). Source material: blood. The CDR3 DNA sequence: TGTGCCAGCAGCCCCACGGGGCGGGGTAACACTGAAGCTTTCTTT. Translating gives CASSPTGRGNTEAFF. Using reference TRBV28 and TRBJ1-1 for the parts outside the CDR3, the full variable domain is DVKVTQSSRYLVKRTGEKVFLECVQDMDHENMFWYRQDPGLGLRLIYFSYDVKMKEKGDIPEGYSVSREKKERFSLILESASTNQTSMYLCASSPTGRGNTEAFFGQGTRLTVV.